Presented here are 25 T cell receptor beta chains from one specimen sequenced in a study of T-cell memory formation after mild COVID-19. Using its own MiXCR run on the 5' RACE reads, TCRdb lists one record per CDR3 protein. The sample consists of a few hundred thousand distinct CDR3 sequences, approximately 22% of them appearing once. The sample consisted of PBMCs or a T cell subset sorted from them (not recorded which). The receptors were gathered from a man younger than 35 who had mild COVID-19 (a few samples of this study predate the infection). Cell type and time point are not known.

This chain connects TRBV6-5 to TRBJ1-2; D ambiguous. V dropped 6 bases and J dropped 2 bases, with 13 bases sitting between them. CDR1 and CDR2 (germline): MNHEY, SVGAGI. The CDR3 runs to 14 residues. The CDR3 DNA is TGTGCCAGCAGACCGGGTGATGAGAACTATGGCTACACCTTC. Amino acids: CASRPGDENYGYTF.

This clonotype was observed a few times. V usage is TRBV9 and J usage is TRBJ2-5; D is uncertain. Trimming cost V 3 bases and J 5 bases, with 11 bases left between them. CDR1 and CDR2 from the germline V gene are SGDLS and YYNGEE. The CDR3 loop spans 13 amino acids. The CDR3 DNA follows: TGTGCCAGCAGCGCGAAGCCCGGGGAGACCCAGTACTTC. Protein sequence: CASSAKPGETQYF.

This chain joins TRBV7-2 and TRBJ2-2; D possibly corresponds to TRBD2 (8 bases). Germline CDR1 SGHTA, CDR2 FQGNSA. V was clipped by 5 bases and J by 3 bases, with 25 bases between them. The CDR3 loop spans 19 amino acids. Written as DNA, the CDR3 is TGTGCCAGCAGCCTGGGACTCCGGAGGGGGCGGGGGGACACCGGGGAGCTGTTTTTT. Its translation: CASSLGLRRGRGDTGELFF. Looking up the rest from reference TRBV7-2 and TRBJ2-2 gives the full variable domain: GAGVSQSPSNKVTEKGKDVELRCDPISGHTALYWYRQSLGQGLEFLIYFQGNSAPDKSGLPSDRFSAERTGGSVSTLTIQRTQQEDSAVYLCASSLGLRRGRGDTGELFFGEGSRLTVL.

The chain couples TRBV5-1 to TRBJ2-2, with a weak D call TRBD2 (5 bases). CDR1 is SGHRS, CDR2 YFSETQ, per germline. The CDR3 extends over 15 amino acids. Deletions cut 0 bases from V and 4 bases from J, with 10 bases between. The CDR3 loop is CASSLAPRGTGELFF. CDR3 bases: TGCGCCAGCAGCTTGGCCCCTCGGGGCACCGGGGAGCTGTTTTTT.

This sequence joins TRBV7-9 and TRBJ1-1; possible D gene TRBD1, 5 bases. V dropped 5 bases and J dropped 0 bases, with 10 bases sitting between them. Germline CDR1 reads SEHNR; CDR2 reads FQNEAQ (reference sequence). The CDR3 is 14 residues long. This CDR3 reads CASSPGMMNTEAFF. The DNA of the CDR3 is TGTGCCAGCAGCCCAGGGATGATGAACACTGAAGCTTTCTTT.

The rearrangement uses TRBV7-2 and TRBJ1-5, with a tentative D call TRBD1 (5 bases). Germline assignment: CDR1 SGHTA and CDR2 FQGNSA. The CDR3 consists of 14 residues. V was clipped by 1 base and J by 7 bases, with 11 bases between them. CDR3 in amino acids: CASSLESGLQPQHF. The DNA for the CDR3 is TGTGCCAGCAGCTTAGAATCAGGGCTCCAGCCCCAGCATTTT. The whole variable domain, remainder taken from reference TRBV7-2 and TRBJ1-5, is GAGVSQSPSNKVTEKGKDVELRCDPISGHTALYWYRQSLGQGLEFLIYFQGNSAPDKSGLPSDRFSAERTGGSVSTLTIQRTQQEDSAVYLCASSLESGLQPQHFGDGTRLSIL.

This clonotype showed up just a few times. This chain uses TRBV12-3 or TRBV12-4 with TRBJ2-7; a possible D gene is TRBD1 (5 bases). V lost 1 base, J lost 1 base, and 5 bases lay in between. The CDR3 runs to 13 residues. CDR3 region: CASSLGQSYEQYV. The CDR3 coding sequence is TGTGCCAGCAGTTTAGGACAGTCCTACGAGCAGTACGTC.

This clonotype was seen at least ten times. This chain joins TRBV5-1 and TRBJ2-3; 9 bases line up with TRBD2. V was clipped by 0 bases and J by 3 bases; unmatched bases: 8. CDR1 and CDR2 from the germline V gene are SGHRS and YFSETQ. The CDR3 is made up of 17 amino acids. For the CDR3, the DNA is TGCGCCAGCAGCTTGGGGCCTCGTAGCGGGGGAACAGATACGCAGTATTTT. This translates into CASSLGPRSGGTDTQYF.

This clonotype was seen a few times. The V gene is TRBV29-1, the J gene TRBJ2-4; 7 positions match TRBD1. Germline V gene lookup returns CDR1 SQVTM and CDR2 ANQGSEA. This CDR3 has 13 residues. V lost 3 bases and J lost 1; bases outside the gene matches: 0. CDR3 protein: CSVEDRAKNIQYF. CDR3 nucleotide sequence: TGCAGCGTTGAGGACAGGGCCAAAAACATTCAGTACTTC.

The V call is TRBV6-6, the J call TRBJ1-5; 8 bases match TRBD1. In germline, CDR1 is MNHNY, CDR2 SVGAGI (reference sequence). The CDR3 contains 14 residues. After removal of 9 bases from V and 2 bases from J, the junction contained 6 bases not matched to a gene. CDR3 nucleotides: TGTGCCAGTGGTCAGGGGGCCGGCAATCAGCCCCAGCATTTT. Translating gives CASGQGAGNQPQHF.

This clonotype was observed a handful of times. The J gene is TRBJ2-5, the V gene TRBV12-3 or TRBV12-4, with D possibly matching TRBD2 (6 bases). V lost 3 bases, J lost 4 bases, and 12 bases lay in between. The CDR3 is 14 amino acids. CDR3 amino acids: CASSFEAGGETQYF. The CDR3 region has the DNA TGTGCCAGCAGTTTTGAGGCCGGGGGAGAGACCCAGTACTTC.

A few counts support this clonotype. The chain combines TRBV5-1 with TRBJ2-3, with D maybe TRBD2 (7 bases). V was clipped by 2 bases and J by 9 bases, with 13 bases between them. The CDR3 has 13 residues. Germline loops: CDR1 SGHRS, CDR2 YFSETQ. The CDR3 nucleotides are TGCGCCAGCAGCTTAATTGCGGGGGCCACGCAGTATTTT. Residues: CASSLIAGATQYF.

The chain uses TRBV7-9 and TRBJ2-7; D gene uncertain. CDR3 size: 18 residues. The V gene lost 2 bases and the J gene lost 2 bases, with 22 bases spanning the gap. Germline CDR1 reads SEHNR; CDR2 reads FQNEAQ (reference sequence). The chain's CDR3 is CASSLTIGVGKIAYEQYF. The CDR3 DNA follows: TGTGCCAGCAGCTTAACGATCGGTGTAGGAAAGATCGCCTACGAGCAGTACTTC.

This clonotype showed up just a few times. The chain links TRBV6-1 to TRBJ2-2; 9 bases align to TRBD2. The CDR3 loop spans 16 amino acids. In germline, CDR1 is MNHNS, CDR2 SASEGT. Trimming cost V 1 base and J 7 bases; bases outside gene matches: 7. The CDR3 DNA sequence: TGTGCCAGCAGTGAAGGTCTAGCGGGGCGGGTCGGGGAGCTGTTTTTT. Its translation is CASSEGLAGRVGELFF.

This chain links TRBV9 with TRBJ1-4, with D hard to call. The CDR3 contains 14 residues. V was cut by 3 bases and J by 4 bases, with 10 bases left in between. CDR1 is SGDLS, CDR2 YYNGEE, per germline. The CDR3 is CASSEELYNEKLFF. DNA for the CDR3: TGTGCCAGCAGCGAGGAGCTGTATAATGAAAAACTGTTTTTT.

The V call is TRBV2, the J call TRBJ2-7; no definite D call. Between the trimmed V and J ends, which lost 4 bases and 1 base, there was a span of 5 bases. Germline CDR1 is SNHLY and CDR2 is FYNNEI. The CDR3 is made up of 12 amino acids. DNA of the CDR3: TGTGCCAGCAGTGGGGGTTCCTACGAGCAGTACGTC. Translation: CASSGGSYEQYV.

This clonotype has just a few counts. The chain uses TRBV6-2 or TRBV6-3 and TRBJ2-7, with 13 bases matching TRBD2. V lost 7 bases, J lost 5 bases, and 11 bases stayed unmatched. The CDR3 totals 16 residues. Looked up from germline, CDR1 is MNHEY and CDR2 is SVGEGT. CDR3 sequence (DNA): TGTGCCAGCATCCGTGGACTAGCGGGGGCCCACGACGAGCAGTACTTC. This sequence encodes CASIRGLAGAHDEQYF.

The chain combines TRBV4-2 with TRBJ1-6; TRBD1 is a possible D gene (5 bases). The CDR3 runs to 16 residues. Germline assignment: CDR1 LGHNA and CDR2 YNFKEQ. The ends were cut back, 0 bases at V and 10 bases at J, with 16 bases in the middle. The CDR3: CASSQDLVGLTSPLHF. The CDR3, as DNA: TGTGCCAGCAGCCAAGATTTGGTGGGGCTAACGTCACCCCTCCACTTT.

The chain has TRBV7-8 and TRBJ2-7; weak D call: TRBD2 (7 bases). The V end was cut by 5 bases, the J end by 4 bases, with 18 bases between. The germline V gene encodes CDR1 SGHVS and CDR2 FQNEAQ. The length of the CDR3 is 15 residues. CDR3 nucleotide sequence: TGTGCCAGCAGCCCAGGGACGGGGGGCTTTTACGAGCAGTACTTC. Amino acid sequence: CASSPGTGGFYEQYF.

V gene TRBV27 combines with J gene TRBJ2-3; 7 bases are a match to TRBD2. The CDR3 has 14 amino acids. V lost 3 bases, J lost 4 bases, and 4 bases stayed unmatched. The germline V gene encodes CDR1 MNHEY and CDR2 SMNVEV (reference sequence). CDR3 sequence reads: CASSLASGPDTQYF. CDR3 DNA sequence: TGTGCCAGCAGTTTGGCTAGCGGCCCAGATACGCAGTATTTT.

V and J are TRBV29-1 and TRBJ2-3; 10 bases match TRBD2. V dropped 6 bases and J dropped 0; count of bases not matched to a gene: 0. The germline gives CDR1 SQVTM, CDR2 ANQGSEA. This CDR3 contains 13 residues. The DNA of the CDR3 is TGCAGCGTACTAGCGGGGAGCACAGATACGCAGTATTTT. Translating it yields CSVLAGSTDTQYF.

This clonotype was found a few times. CDR3 amino acids: CATISAGANVLTF. Here the CDR3 DNA reads TGTGCCACCATAAGTGCTGGGGCCAACGTCCTGACTTTC. V usage is TRBV6-6 and J usage is TRBJ2-6; the D is unclear. Trimming pared 10 bases from V and 2 bases from J, leaving 9 bases between. The V gene's germline CDR1 is MNHNY and CDR2 SVGAGI (reference sequence). This CDR3 is 13 amino acids long.

As regards this clonotype: A read error is possible here, since a much larger clone lies one base away. This sequence joins TRBV11-2 and TRBJ2-5; TRBD2 agrees at 9 bases. V trimming: 1 base; J trimming: 0 bases; junction bases outside the gene matches: 0. Per the germline V gene, CDR1 is SGHAT and CDR2 is FQNNGV. CDR3 length: 15 amino acids. CDR3 protein: CASSLGTSDQETQYF. CDR3 bases: TGTGCCAGCAGCTTAGGGACTAGCGACCAAGAGACCCAGTACTTC.

The chain has TRBV29-1 and TRBJ1-1; D is possibly TRBD1 (5 bases). CDR1 and CDR2 from the germline V gene are SQVTM and ANQGSEA. The CDR3 sequence is 13 residues long. V dropped 3 bases and J dropped 1 base, with 9 bases sitting between them. The CDR3 spells CSVEEQGNTEAFF. The CDR3 bases are TGCAGCGTTGAGGAGCAGGGGAACACTGAAGCTTTCTTT.

This clonotype was observed a few times. This chain links TRBV9 with TRBJ2-2; 8 bases are a match to TRBD2. J lost 4 bases, V lost 8 bases, and 7 bases had no gene match. Per germline, CDR1 SGDLS and CDR2 YYNGEE. The CDR3 loop spans 14 amino acids. The CDR3 sequence: CASMAGGPTGELFF. CDR3 in DNA: TGTGCCAGTATGGCGGGGGGCCCCACCGGGGAGCTGTTTTTT.